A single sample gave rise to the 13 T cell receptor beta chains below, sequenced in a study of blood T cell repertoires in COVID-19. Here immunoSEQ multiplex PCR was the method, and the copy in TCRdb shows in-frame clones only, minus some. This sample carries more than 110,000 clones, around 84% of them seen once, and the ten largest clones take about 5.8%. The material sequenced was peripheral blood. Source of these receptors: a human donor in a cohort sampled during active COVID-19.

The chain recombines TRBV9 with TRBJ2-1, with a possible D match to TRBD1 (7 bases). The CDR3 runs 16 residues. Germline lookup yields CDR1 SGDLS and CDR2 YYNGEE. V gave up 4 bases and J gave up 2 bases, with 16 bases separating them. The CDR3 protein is CASSLRGRGAYNEQFF. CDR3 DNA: TGTGCCAGCAGCTTGAGGGGGCGCGGGGCCTACAATGAGCAGTTCTTC.

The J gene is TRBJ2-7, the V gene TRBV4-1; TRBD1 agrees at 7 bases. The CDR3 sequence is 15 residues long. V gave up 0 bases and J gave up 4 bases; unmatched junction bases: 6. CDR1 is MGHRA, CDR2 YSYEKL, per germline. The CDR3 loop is CASSQDRGTAYEQYF. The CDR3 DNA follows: TGCGCCAGCAGCCAAGATCGAGGGACAGCGTACGAGCAGTACTTC.

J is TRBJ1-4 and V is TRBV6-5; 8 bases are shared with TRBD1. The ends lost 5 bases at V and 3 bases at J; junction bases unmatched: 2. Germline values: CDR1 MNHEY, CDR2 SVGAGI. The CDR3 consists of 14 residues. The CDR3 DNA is TGTGCCAGCAGTACAGGGGGGGCTAATGAAAAACTGTTTTTT. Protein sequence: CASSTGGANEKLFF.

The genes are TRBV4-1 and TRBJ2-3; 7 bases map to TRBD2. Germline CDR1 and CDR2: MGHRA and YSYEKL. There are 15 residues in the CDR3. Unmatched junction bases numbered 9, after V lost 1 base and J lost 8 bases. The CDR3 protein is CASSQVGGSLATQYF. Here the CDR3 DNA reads TGCGCCAGCAGCCAAGTTGGCGGGAGTCTAGCTACGCAGTATTTT.

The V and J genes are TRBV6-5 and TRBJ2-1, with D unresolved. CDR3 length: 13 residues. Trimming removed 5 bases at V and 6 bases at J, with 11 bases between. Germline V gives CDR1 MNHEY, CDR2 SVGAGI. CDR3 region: CASSSSTPNEQFF. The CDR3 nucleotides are TGTGCCAGCAGTAGCTCTACCCCCAATGAGCAGTTCTTC.

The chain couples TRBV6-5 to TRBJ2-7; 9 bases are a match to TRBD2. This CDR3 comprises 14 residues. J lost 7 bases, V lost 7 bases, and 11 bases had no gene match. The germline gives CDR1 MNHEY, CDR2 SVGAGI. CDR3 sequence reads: CASTLAGVGEEQYF. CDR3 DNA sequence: TGTGCCAGCACCTTAGCGGGGGTTGGGGAGGAGCAGTACTTC.

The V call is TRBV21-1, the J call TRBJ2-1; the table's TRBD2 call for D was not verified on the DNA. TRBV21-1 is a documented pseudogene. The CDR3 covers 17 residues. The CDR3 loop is CASSKSSPGLADNEQFF. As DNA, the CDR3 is TGTGCCAGCAGCAAATCCTCTCCGGGACTAGCGGACAATGAGCAGTTCTTC.

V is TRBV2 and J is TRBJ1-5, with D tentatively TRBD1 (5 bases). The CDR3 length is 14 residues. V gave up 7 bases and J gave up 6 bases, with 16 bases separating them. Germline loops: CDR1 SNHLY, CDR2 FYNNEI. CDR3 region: CASKAERQGQPQHF. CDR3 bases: TGTGCCAGCAAGGCCGAGAGGCAGGGTCAGCCCCAGCATTTT.

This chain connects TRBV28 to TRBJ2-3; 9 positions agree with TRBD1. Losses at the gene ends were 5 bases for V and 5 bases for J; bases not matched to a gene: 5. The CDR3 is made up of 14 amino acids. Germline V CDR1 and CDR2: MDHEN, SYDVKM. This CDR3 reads CASSPDRGGDTQYF. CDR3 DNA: TGTGCCAGCAGTCCGGACAGGGGCGGAGATACGCAGTATTTT.

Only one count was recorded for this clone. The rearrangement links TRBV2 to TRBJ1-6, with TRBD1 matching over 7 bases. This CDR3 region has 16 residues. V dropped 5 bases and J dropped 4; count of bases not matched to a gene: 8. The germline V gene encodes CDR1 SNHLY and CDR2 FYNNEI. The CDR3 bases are TGTGCCAGCAGTATAACAGGGGCTTTATATAATTCACCCCTCCACTTT. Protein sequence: CASSITGALYNSPLHF.

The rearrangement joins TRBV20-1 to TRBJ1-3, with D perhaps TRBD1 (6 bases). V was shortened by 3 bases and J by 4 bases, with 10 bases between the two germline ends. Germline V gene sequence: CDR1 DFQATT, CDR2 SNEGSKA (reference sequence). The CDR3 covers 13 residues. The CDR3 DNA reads TGCAGTGCTAGTGGGGGGCGAGGAAACACCATATATTTT. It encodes CSASGGRGNTIYF.

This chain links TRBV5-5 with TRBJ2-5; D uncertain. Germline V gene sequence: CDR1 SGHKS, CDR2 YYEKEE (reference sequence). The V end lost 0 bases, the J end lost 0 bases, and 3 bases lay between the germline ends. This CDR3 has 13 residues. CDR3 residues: CASSLDYQETQYF. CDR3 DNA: TGTGCCAGCAGCTTGGACTACCAAGAGACCCAGTACTTC.

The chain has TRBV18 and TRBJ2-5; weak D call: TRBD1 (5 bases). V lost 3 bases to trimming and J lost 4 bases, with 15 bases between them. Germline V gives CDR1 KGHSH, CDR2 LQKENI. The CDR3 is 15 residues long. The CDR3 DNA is TGTGCCAGCTCACCTGGCAGGGTTGTAACAGAGACCCAGTACTTC. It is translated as CASSPGRVVTETQYF.